The 15 T cell receptor beta chains below all came from one sample that was sequenced in a study of blood T cell repertoires in COVID-19. Clones were read by immunoSEQ multiplex PCR, and TCRdb kept only the in-frame ones, dropping some. Of over 120,000 clones listed, roughly 84% are singletons. Source material: peripheral blood. These receptors originate from a woman aged 60-75 years with acute or convalescent COVID-19.

The chain carries TRBV7-9 and TRBJ2-3; 13 nucleotides match TRBD2. The J segment lost 4 bases and the V segment lost 4 bases, leaving 5 bases of the junction unmatched. CDR1 is SEHNR, CDR2 FQNEAQ, per germline (reference sequence). CDR3 length equals 16 residues. CDR3 nucleotide sequence: TGTGCCAGCAGCTCACTAGCGGGAGGGAGTTCAGATACGCAGTATTTT. It specifies CASSSLAGGSSDTQYF.

The CDR3 reads CASSLASNSPLHF. The CDR3 DNA is TGTGCCAGCAGCTTAGCGAGTAATTCACCCCTCCACTTT. The V gene is TRBV7-3, the J gene TRBJ1-6; the D is unclear. Germline CDR1 is SGHTA and CDR2 is FQGTGA. The germline V and J ends were trimmed by 2 bases and 6 bases, with 5 bases remaining between them. The CDR3 extends over 13 amino acids.

In this sample, this clone turned up a few times. The CDR3 protein is CASSQDSAGINEQFF. The CDR3 nucleotides read TGTGCCAGCAGCCAAGATTCGGCGGGTATTAATGAGCAGTTCTTC. The chain recombines TRBV4-2 with TRBJ2-1, with TRBD2 as a possible D gene (5 bases). Trimming stripped 0 bases from V and 7 bases from J, with 13 bases between. From germline, CDR1 is LGHNA and CDR2 YNFKEQ. The CDR3 has 15 amino acids.

This chain uses TRBV6-5 with TRBJ1-3; 9 bases are shared with TRBD1. J was trimmed by 4 bases and V by 6 bases; bases with no gene match: 7. CDR3 length equals 15 residues. From germline, CDR1 is MNHEY and CDR2 SVGAGI. The CDR3 loop reads CASSPDRGIGNTIYF. CDR3 in DNA: TGTGCCAGCAGCCCGGACAGGGGCATCGGAAACACCATATATTTT.

The chain carries TRBV20-1 and TRBJ2-6, with D perhaps matching TRBD2 (6 bases). Per the germline V gene, CDR1 is DFQATT and CDR2 is SNEGSKA (reference sequence). V was shortened by 3 bases and J by 0 bases, with 15 bases between the two germline ends. CDR3 length equals 17 residues. The CDR3 here is CSASGAGLYSGANVLTF. The CDR3 nucleotides read TGCAGTGCTAGTGGCGCGGGACTCTACTCTGGGGCCAACGTCCTGACTTTC.

This clone was recorded a few times. The V gene is TRBV10-3, the J gene TRBJ2-7, with 9 bases aligning to TRBD1. After removal of 4 bases from V and 3 bases from J, the junction contained 16 bases not matched to a gene. This CDR3 spans 18 amino acids. The germline V gene has CDR1 ENHRY and CDR2 SYGVKD. The CDR3: CAISATISGQGRDYEQYF. The CDR3 region has the DNA TGTGCCATCAGTGCGACAATATCGGGACAGGGAAGGGACTACGAGCAGTACTTC.

The chain is built from TRBV28 and TRBJ1-5, with D perhaps TRBD1 (5 bases). V was shortened by 7 bases and J by 2 bases, with 15 bases between the two germline ends. Germline CDR1 and CDR2: MDHEN and SYDVKM. The CDR3 spans 15 residues. CDR3 in amino acids: CASTLVGGGNQPQHF. Written as DNA, the CDR3 is TGTGCCAGCACCCTTGTGGGGGGAGGCAATCAGCCCCAGCATTTT.

The chain carries TRBV24-1 and TRBJ2-2; 8 bases line up with TRBD2. CDR3 length: 16 amino acids. Germline values: CDR1 KGHDR, CDR2 SFDVKD. Unmatched junction bases numbered 10, after V lost 5 bases and J lost 6 bases. The CDR3 is CATSGAGLEPAGELFF. The CDR3 nucleotides read TGTGCCACCAGTGGGGCGGGACTAGAACCCGCCGGGGAGCTGTTTTTT.

The rearrangement links TRBV28 to TRBJ2-7; the D is unclear. V lost 5 bases, J lost 4 bases, and 6 bases lay in between. Germline values: CDR1 MDHEN, CDR2 SYDVKM. The CDR3 length is 11 residues. This CDR3 is CASSTDYEQYF. CDR3 coding DNA: TGTGCCAGCAGTACAGATTACGAGCAGTACTTC.

Written as DNA, the CDR3 is TGTGCCAGCAGCGTAGAGGCCGTTGGGGGGACTGAAGCTTTCTTT. Protein product: CASSVEAVGGTEAFF. The chain is built from TRBV9 and TRBJ1-1, with D perhaps matching TRBD1 (5 bases). Trimming took off 0 bases at V and 5 bases at J, with 14 bases between the two ends. Germline V gives CDR1 SGDLS, CDR2 YYNGEE. The CDR3 spans 15 residues.

V gene TRBV5-4 combines with J gene TRBJ2-5; 14 nucleotides agree with TRBD2. Germline CDR1 is SGHNT and CDR2 is YYREEE (reference sequence). V lost 1 base and J lost 5; bases outside the gene matches: 7. This CDR3 region has 17 residues. The CDR3 region has the DNA TGTGCCAGCAGCTTGACCGGGACTAGCGGGAGTGGGGAGACCCAGTACTTC. Amino acid sequence: CASSLTGTSGSGETQYF.

This clone was found once. V is TRBV6-5 and J is TRBJ1-1, with TRBD1 identical over 7 bases. The CDR3 contains 14 residues. The junction had 2 bases not matched to a gene; V was cut back by 0 bases and J by 4 bases. Germline V gene lookup returns CDR1 MNHEY and CDR2 SVGAGI. The DNA for the CDR3 is TGTGCCAGCAGTTACTCGAGGGACAGCACTGAAGCTTTCTTT. Translated, it gives CASSYSRDSTEAFF.

The rearrangement links TRBV28 to TRBJ1-2, with D possibly TRBD1 on 5 matching bases. The CDR3 spans 12 residues. Germline loops: CDR1 MDHEN, CDR2 SYDVKM. The germline V and J ends were trimmed by 4 bases and 5 bases, with 8 bases remaining between them. This CDR3 reads CASSSGNYGYTF. The CDR3 nucleotides are TGTGCCAGCAGTTCAGGGAATTATGGCTACACCTTC.

This chain's CDR3 is CASSPSSGETQYF. Written as DNA, the CDR3 is TGTGCCAGCAGCCCCTCTTCCGGAGAGACCCAGTACTTC. The chain carries TRBV7-3 and TRBJ2-5; no definite D call. V was pared by 5 bases and J by 4 bases, with 11 bases between. Germline V gives CDR1 SGHTA, CDR2 FQGTGA. The CDR3 loop spans 13 amino acids.

V gene TRBV7-2 combines with J gene TRBJ1-5; D is undetermined. The CDR3 spans 14 residues. The germline V and J ends were trimmed by 2 bases and 4 bases, with 9 bases remaining between them. Germline-derived CDR1 and CDR2 are SGHTA and FQGNSA. CDR3 in DNA: TGTGCCAGCAGCTTATTCGGGTTGAATCAGCCCCAGCATTTT. Protein sequence: CASSLFGLNQPQHF.